The 5 T cell receptor beta chains presented below share a single source sample, sequenced in a study of spatial heterogeneity in lung cancer. Each CDR3 protein is one row after TCRdb ran MiXCR on the 5' RACE reads. The sample gives about 2,900 distinct CDR3 sequences, around 52% of which show up once; 3% to 3.5% is in the top ten. Time point: blood at routine non-recurrence follow-up after resection. The input for sequencing was PBMCs, taken at follow-up. These receptors were obtained from a male donor with early-stage non-small cell lung cancer.

On this clonotype itself: Because this beta chain is a stray read in a library intended to capture alpha chains, its abundance should not be given much weight. The chain recombines TRBV29-1 with TRBJ1-1; 7 positions match TRBD1. The germline CDR1 and CDR2 sequences are SQVTM and ANQGSEA. The CDR3 loop spans 14 amino acids. J gave up 7 bases and V 5 bases, and 13 bases lay outside the gene matches. CDR3 nucleotide sequence: TGCAGCGTTTCCTGGGGACAGTCTCCCTTTGAAGCTTTCTTT. Translating it yields CSVSWGQSPFEAFF.

Concerning this clonotype: The library was built for alpha chains, so this beta chain is an off-target read and its size means little. The V and J genes are TRBV7-2 and TRBJ2-1, with TRBD2 matching 8 bases. This CDR3 is built from 15 residues. Germline CDR1 and CDR2: SGHTA and FQGNSA. V lost 5 bases to trimming and J lost 3 bases; unmatched junction nucleotides: 6. CDR3 sequence reads: CASSPGGGLYNEQFF. CDR3 DNA sequence: TGTGCCAGCAGCCCTGGCGGGGGGCTCTACAATGAGCAGTTCTTC.

Remarks on this clonotype: This beta chain came through as a stray read in a library set up for alpha chains, and its size says little. The chain has TRBV20-1 and TRBJ1-2; D is undetermined. The CDR3 totals 14 residues. Germline CDR1 reads DFQATT; CDR2 reads SNEGSKA (reference sequence). The V and J ends lost 0 bases and 3 bases respectively, with 11 bases between them. The CDR3 DNA sequence: TGCAGTGCTAGAGACCCGACGGTTGACTATGGCTACACCTTC. Translation gives CSARDPTVDYGYTF.

As to this clonotype: This beta chain lies outside the target of a library built for alpha chains; its clone size means little. CDR3 bases: TGTGCCAGTAGAAGAGGGCCCGACAGGGGTTCCTATAATTCACCCCTCCACTTT. Its protein product is CASRRGPDRGSYNSPLHF. This sequence joins TRBV19 and TRBJ1-6; 8 bases line up with TRBD1. The CDR3 runs 18 residues. V was pared by 6 bases and J by 1 base, with 11 bases of the junction left unmatched. Germline values: CDR1 LNHDA, CDR2 SQIVND (reference sequence).

This clonotype was detected a few times. For a library built for alpha chains, this beta chain is a stray read; little rests on its size. The chain carries TRBV11-2 and TRBJ1-2; the match to TRBD1 covers 7 bases. Germline CDR1 and CDR2: SGHAT and FQNNGV. The V and J ends lost 5 bases and 8 bases, in that order; junction bases with no gene match: 14. This CDR3 comprises 15 residues. CDR3 in amino acids: CASSPINRGLKGYTF. CDR3 coding DNA: TGTGCCAGCAGCCCCATAAACAGGGGTTTAAAGGGCTACACCTTC.